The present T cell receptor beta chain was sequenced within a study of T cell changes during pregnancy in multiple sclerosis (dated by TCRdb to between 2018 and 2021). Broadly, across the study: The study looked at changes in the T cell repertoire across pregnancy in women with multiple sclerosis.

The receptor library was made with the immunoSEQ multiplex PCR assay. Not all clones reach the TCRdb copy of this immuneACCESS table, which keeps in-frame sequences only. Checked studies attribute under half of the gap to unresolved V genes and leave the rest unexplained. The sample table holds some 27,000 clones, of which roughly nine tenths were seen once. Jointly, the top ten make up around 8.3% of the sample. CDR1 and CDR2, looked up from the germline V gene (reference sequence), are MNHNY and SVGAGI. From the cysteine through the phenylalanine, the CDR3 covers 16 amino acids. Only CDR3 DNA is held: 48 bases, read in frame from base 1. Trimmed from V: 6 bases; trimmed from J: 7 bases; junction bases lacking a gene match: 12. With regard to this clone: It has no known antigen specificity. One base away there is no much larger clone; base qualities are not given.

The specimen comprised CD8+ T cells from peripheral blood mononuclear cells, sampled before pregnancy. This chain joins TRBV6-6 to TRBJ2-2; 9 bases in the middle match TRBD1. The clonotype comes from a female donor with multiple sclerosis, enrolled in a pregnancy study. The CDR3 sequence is CASSPTGTGRFGELFF. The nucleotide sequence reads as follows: TGTGCCAGCAGCCCCACCGGGACAGGGCGTTTCGGGGAGCTGTTTTTT.